Below, 14 T cell receptor beta chains from the same sample are listed, as sequenced in a study of blood T cell repertoires in COVID-19. The repertoire was sequenced with immunoSEQ multiplex PCR; TCRdb's copy has only in-frame clones and lacks some. The repertoire holds 65,000 to 70,000 clones, with approximately 93% as singletons. Material: peripheral blood. These receptors were obtained from a man in his 70s with active COVID-19.

V gene TRBV11-2 combines with J gene TRBJ2-1, with D unresolved. The CDR3 sequence is 12 residues long. The ends were cut back, 5 bases at V and 9 bases at J, with 11 bases in the middle. Germline loops: CDR1 SGHAT, CDR2 FQNNGV. The CDR3 region is CASSPPGLEQFF. The CDR3 DNA is TGTGCCAGCAGCCCACCCGGTCTTGAGCAGTTCTTC.

The V call is TRBV24-1, the J call TRBJ2-5; TRBD1 matches 10 bases. Germline V gene lookup returns CDR1 KGHDR and CDR2 SFDVKD. The length of the CDR3 is 14 residues. V lost 6 bases and J lost 4; bases outside the gene matches: 4. CDR3 DNA sequence: TGTGCCACCAGTTCCGGGACAGGGGTAGAGACCCAGTACTTC. Translating it yields CATSSGTGVETQYF.

The V gene is TRBV2, the J gene TRBJ1-2; D is unresolved. Between the trimmed V and J ends, which lost 6 bases and 0 bases, there was a span of 11 bases. Germline V CDR1 and CDR2: SNHLY, FYNNEI. The CDR3 sequence is 14 residues long. Here the CDR3 reads CASRTDGSNYGYTF. The CDR3 bases are TGTGCCAGCAGAACTGACGGGTCTAACTATGGCTACACCTTC.

This clone occurred once. The genes are TRBV3-1 (or the pseudogene TRBV3-2) and TRBJ2-2; tentative D call: TRBD1 (5 bases). V was cut by 1 base and J by 4 bases, with 10 bases left in between. Germline V gene data show CDR1 as LGHDT and CDR2 as YNNKEL (reference sequence). The CDR3 sequence is 15 residues long. The CDR3 DNA sequence: TGTGCCAGCAGCCAAGCTAGGGGCCTCACCGGGGAGCTGTTTTTT. Translation gives CASSQARGLTGELFF.

The chain couples TRBV11-3 to TRBJ2-1, with 8 bases matching TRBD2. The CDR3 spans 17 residues. The V segment lost 0 bases and the J segment 7 bases; nucleotides outside the gene matches: 11. CDR1 and CDR2 (germline): SGHNT, YENEEA. The CDR3 protein is CASSLEIAGSFKNEQFF. CDR3 DNA: TGTGCCAGCAGCTTAGAGATAGCGGGGAGTTTTAAAAATGAGCAGTTCTTC. Looking up the rest from reference TRBV11-3 and TRBJ2-1 gives the full variable domain: EAGVVQSPRYKIIEKKQPVAFWCNPISGHNTLYWYLQNLGQGPELLIRYENEEAVDDSQLPKDRFSAERLKGVDSTLKIQPAELGDSAVYLCASSLEIAGSFKNEQFFGPGTRLTVL.

This chain connects TRBV11-3 to TRBJ2-7; 8 bases agree with TRBD1. Germline V gene sequence: CDR1 SGHNT, CDR2 YENEEA. V gave up 5 bases and J gave up 0 bases; unmatched junction bases: 9. This CDR3 has 16 residues. The CDR3 is CASSPRGTGVSYEQYF. In nucleotides, the CDR3 is TGTGCCAGCAGCCCCCGGGGGACAGGAGTCTCCTACGAGCAGTACTTC.

This chain uses TRBV9 with TRBJ1-6; possibly TRBD1 for D (6 bases). V lost 4 bases and J lost 10, with 12 bases in between. CDR3 length equals 13 residues. CDR1 and CDR2 (germline): SGDLS, YYNGEE. The CDR3 region has the DNA TGTGCCAGCAGCACCAGGGGTGGCTCACCCCTCCACTTT. This translates into CASSTRGGSPLHF.

V usage is TRBV19 and J usage is TRBJ2-6, with 9 bases matching TRBD1. V trimming: 1 base; J trimming: 0 bases; junction bases outside the gene matches: 1. CDR1 is LNHDA and CDR2 is SQIVND in the germline V gene (reference sequence). CDR3 length equals 17 residues. As DNA, the CDR3 is TGTGCCAGTAGTATAGGGGGACAGGGCTCTGGGGCCAACGTCCTGACTTTC. Translating it yields CASSIGGQGSGANVLTF.

This chain links TRBV7-8 with TRBJ2-5; 7 nucleotides agree with TRBD2. V was pared by 0 bases and J by 6 bases, with 4 bases of the junction left unmatched. Germline values: CDR1 SGHVS, CDR2 FQNEAQ. CDR3 length: 14 residues. The CDR3 region is CASSLALLAKTQYF. CDR3 nucleotide sequence: TGTGCCAGCAGCTTAGCGTTACTAGCGAAGACCCAGTACTTC.

Regarding this clone: The identical CDR3 is also encoded by other nucleotide sequences in the sample. This rearrangement joins TRBV19 to TRBJ2-2, with 7 bases lining up with TRBD1. The CDR3 extends over 14 amino acids. Per the germline V gene, CDR1 is LNHDA and CDR2 is SQIVND (reference sequence). With 6 bases clipped from V and 0 bases from J, the junction kept 1 base outside the gene matches. The CDR3 DNA reads as TGTGCCAGTAGAGACAGGGCGAACACCGGGGAGCTGTTTTTT. Amino acids: CASRDRANTGELFF.

V and J are TRBV7-8 and TRBJ2-5; D perhaps matches TRBD2 (5 bases). The germline V gene encodes CDR1 SGHVS and CDR2 FQNEAQ. V shed 3 bases and J shed 7 bases, with 12 bases lying between them. The CDR3 sequence is 13 residues long. CDR3: CASSLEVLGTQYF. Here the CDR3 DNA reads TGTGCCAGCAGCTTGGAGGTGCTGGGGACCCAGTACTTC.

This rearrangement joins TRBV6-4 to TRBJ1-4, with 8 bases identical to TRBD1. The length of the CDR3 is 13 residues. The V and J ends lost 4 bases and 12 bases, in that order; junction bases with no gene match: 7. CDR1 is MRHNA, CDR2 SNTAGT, per germline. The CDR3 here is CASSVGTGGELFF. The CDR3 nucleotides are TGTGCCAGCAGTGTCGGGACAGGCGGGGAACTGTTTTTT.

This chain links TRBV3-1 (or the pseudogene TRBV3-2) with TRBJ2-3; the D is unclear. This CDR3 region has 16 residues. Germline CDR1 LGHDT, CDR2 YNNKEL (reference sequence). Between the trimmed V and J ends, which lost 4 bases and 0 bases, there was a span of 14 bases. DNA for the CDR3: TGTGCCAGCAGCCCCCGCCGACCGACTAGCACAGATACGCAGTATTTT. Encoded protein: CASSPRRPTSTDTQYF.

The chain employs TRBV10-2 and TRBJ2-7; TRBD1 matches 10 bases. The CDR3 is 14 amino acids. Germline CDR1 reads WSHSY; CDR2 reads SAAADI. The V and J ends lost 7 bases and 1 base, in that order; junction bases with no gene match: 4. DNA of the CDR3: TGCGCCAGCAAGGACAGGGGGGATTCCTACGAGCAGTACGTC. It encodes CASKDRGDSYEQYV.